These T cell receptor beta chains were read from a single sample in a study of T cell changes during pregnancy in multiple sclerosis. Data came from immunoSEQ multiplex PCR; TCRdb stores just in-frame clones and leaves some out. Seen here are about 100,000 clones, about nine tenths observed once, and the top ten hold around 0.78%. The sequences come from peripheral blood, collected in the second trimester of pregnancy. The receptors shown here come from a female donor in good health, enrolled as a control in a pregnancy study. Both conserved end residues are trimmed from each CDR3.

v_gene	j_gene	CDR3aa
TRBV5-1	TRBJ2-6	ASSFPGQEISGANVLT
TRBV6-5	TRBJ1-2	ASSYYGQDRYGYT
TRBV5-1	TRBJ1-4	ASSLRGLDEKLF
TRBV27	TRBJ1-6	ASSLEGYNSPLH
TRBV2	TRBJ1-2	ASSGGQIYGYT
TRBV11-3	TRBJ2-3	ASSRGTNDGDTQY
TRBV5-6	TRBJ2-7	ASSLGLAEEQY
TRBV5-1	TRBJ2-7	ASSFTGQSYEQY
TRBV4-1	TRBJ1-1	ASSQLDMGFMNTEAF
TRBV6-1	TRBJ1-2	ASISMTGSHYGYT
TRBV5-1	TRBJ2-5	ASSFQRGSQETQY
TRBV19	TRBJ1-1	ASSPQGVGTEAF
TRBV2	TRBJ2-7	ASSQMREAGRKQY
TRBV7-9	TRBJ1-2	ASSLVEARLNYGYT
TRBV9	TRBJ2-7	ASSVGSQGGYEQY
TRBV2	TRBJ1-5	ASSATGYDQPQH
TRBV7-9	TRBJ2-7	ASSDDRVNREQY
TRBV6-5	TRBJ2-5	ASSYGDTTQGTQY
TRBV29-1	TRBJ1-2	SVESYYGYT
TRBV19	TRBJ1-5	AGGHLSNQPQH
TRBV10-2	TRBJ2-7	ASSDSPGGNEQY
TRBV4-1	TRBJ1-5	ASSAGGGGYQPQH
TRBV6-5	TRBJ1-2	ASSPRGVPNGYT
TRBV9	TRBJ1-2	ASSAGVNRNYGYT